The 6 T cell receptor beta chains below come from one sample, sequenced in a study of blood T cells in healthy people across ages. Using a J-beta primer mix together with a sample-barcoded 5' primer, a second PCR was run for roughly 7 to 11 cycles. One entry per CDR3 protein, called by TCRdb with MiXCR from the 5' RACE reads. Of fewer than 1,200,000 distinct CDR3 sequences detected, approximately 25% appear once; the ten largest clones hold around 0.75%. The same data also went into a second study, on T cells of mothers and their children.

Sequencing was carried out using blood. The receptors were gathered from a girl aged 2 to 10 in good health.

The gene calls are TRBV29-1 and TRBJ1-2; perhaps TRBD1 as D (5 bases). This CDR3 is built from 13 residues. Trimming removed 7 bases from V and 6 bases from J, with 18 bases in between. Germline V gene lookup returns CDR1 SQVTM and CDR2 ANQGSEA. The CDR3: CSAIPQAPDGYTF. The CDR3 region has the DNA TGCAGCGCCATACCACAGGCACCCGATGGCTACACCTTC.

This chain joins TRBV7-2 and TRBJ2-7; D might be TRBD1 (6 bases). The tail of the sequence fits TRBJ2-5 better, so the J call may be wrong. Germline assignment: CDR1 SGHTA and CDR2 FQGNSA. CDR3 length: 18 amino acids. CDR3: CASSLALGDMNSQETQYF. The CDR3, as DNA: TGTGCCAGCAGCTTAGCGCTTGGGGACATGAACTCCCAAGAGACCCAGTACTTC.

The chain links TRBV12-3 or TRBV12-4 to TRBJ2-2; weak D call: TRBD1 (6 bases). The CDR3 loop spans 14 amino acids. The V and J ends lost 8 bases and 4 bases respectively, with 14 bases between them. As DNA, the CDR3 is TGTGCCAGCTCAGTTCTCAGGGGCACCGGGGAGCTGTTTTTT. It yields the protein CASSVLRGTGELFF.

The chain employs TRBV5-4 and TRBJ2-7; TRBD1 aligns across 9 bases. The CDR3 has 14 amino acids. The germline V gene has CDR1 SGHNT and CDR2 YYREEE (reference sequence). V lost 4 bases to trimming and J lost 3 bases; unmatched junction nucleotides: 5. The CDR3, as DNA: TGTGCCAGCAGCCCCGGACAGGGGAACTACGAGCAGTACTTC. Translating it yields CASSPGQGNYEQYF.

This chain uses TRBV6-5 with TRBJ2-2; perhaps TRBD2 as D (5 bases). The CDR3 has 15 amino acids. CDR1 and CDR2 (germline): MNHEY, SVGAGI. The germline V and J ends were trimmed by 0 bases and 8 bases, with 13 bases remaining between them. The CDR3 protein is CASSYSKGGRGELFF. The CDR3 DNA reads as TGTGCCAGCAGTTACTCGAAGGGTGGGAGAGGGGAGCTGTTTTTT.

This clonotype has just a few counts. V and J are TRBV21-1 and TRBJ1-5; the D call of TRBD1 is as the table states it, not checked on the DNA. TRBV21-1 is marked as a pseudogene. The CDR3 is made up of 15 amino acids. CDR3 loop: CASSTGQGGKQPQHF. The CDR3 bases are TGTGCCAGCAGCACTGGACAGGGGGGGAAGCAGCCCCAGCATTTT.